One and the same sample provided the 14 T cell receptor beta chains below, sequenced in a study of blood T cell repertoires in COVID-19. The table came from immunoSEQ multiplex PCR; TCRdb's copy has only in-frame clones and leaves some out. Here the sample spans roughly 110,000 clones, approximately 78% being singletons. The sequenced sample was peripheral blood. The receptors here all came from a man between 65 and 85 years old with acute or convalescent COVID-19.

The chain uses TRBV4-2 and TRBJ2-2, with TRBD2 identical over 8 bases. The length of the CDR3 is 16 residues. Per germline, CDR1 LGHNA and CDR2 YNFKEQ. Losses at the gene ends were 8 bases for V and 2 bases for J; bases not matched to a gene: 10. DNA of the CDR3: TGTGCCAGCTCCCCCAGGGTAGCGGGAAACACCGGGGAGCTGTTTTTT. This encodes CASSPRVAGNTGELFF.

The chain recombines TRBV28 with TRBJ1-1; D unclear. Germline V gene lookup returns CDR1 MDHEN and CDR2 SYDVKM. This CDR3 contains 14 residues. Trimming removed 2 bases from V and 1 base from J, with 8 bases in between. CDR3 sequence reads: CASSLRLRNTEAFF. CDR3 DNA: TGTGCCAGCAGTTTAAGACTCAGGAACACTGAAGCTTTCTTT.

The genes are TRBV4-1 and TRBJ2-1; D not certain. Germline values: CDR1 MGHRA, CDR2 YSYEKL. V shed 1 base and J shed 0 bases, with 10 bases lying between them. This CDR3 region has 16 residues. CDR3 coding DNA: TGCGCCAGCAGCCAAGGAGACACCCGCTCCTACAATGAGCAGTTCTTC. It translates to CASSQGDTRSYNEQFF.

The chain joins TRBV7-9 to TRBJ2-3, with D perhaps TRBD2 (5 bases). From germline, CDR1 is SEHNR and CDR2 FQNEAQ (reference sequence). The CDR3 runs 14 residues. Trimming took off 1 base at V and 3 bases at J, with 8 bases between the two ends. CDR3 sequence (DNA): TGTGCCAGCAGCTTAGACCGGGGTACAGATACGCAGTATTTT. This gives the protein CASSLDRGTDTQYF. Full variable domain (rest looked up from reference TRBV7-9 and TRBJ2-3): DTGVSQNPRHKITKRGQNVTFRCDPISEHNRLYWYRQTLGQGPEFLTYFQNEAQLEKSRLLSDRFSAERPKGSFSTLEIQRTEQGDSAMYLCASSLDRGTDTQYFGPGTRLTVL.

The rearrangement joins TRBV7-2 to TRBJ2-2; 7 bases are shared with TRBD2. This CDR3 comprises 17 residues. Germline CDR1 SGHTA, CDR2 FQGNSA. The ends lost 2 bases at V and 4 bases at J; junction bases unmatched: 10. CDR3 nucleotides: TGTGCCAGCAGCTTAAAGGGGACTACTAAGGGCACCGGGGAGCTGTTTTTT. It specifies CASSLKGTTKGTGELFF.

This clone was detected once. J is TRBJ1-1 and V is TRBV2; D perhaps matches TRBD1 (6 bases). The germline V and J ends were trimmed by 6 bases and 1 base, with 9 bases remaining between them. The CDR3 covers 13 residues. CDR1 is SNHLY, CDR2 FYNNEI, per germline. The CDR3 bases are TGTGCCAGCAGGTTGACAGGGAACACTGAAGCTTTCTTT. As protein: CASRLTGNTEAFF. Full variable domain (outside the CDR3, taken from reference TRBV2 and TRBJ1-1): EPEVTQTPSHQVTQMGQEVILRCVPISNHLYFYWYRQILGQKVEFLVSFYNNEISEKSEIFDDQFSVERPDGSNFTLKIRSTKLEDSAMYFCASRLTGNTEAFFGQGTRLTVV.

This clone has only one observation. The chain has TRBV7-9 and TRBJ1-2, with TRBD1 matching 7 bases. Per germline, CDR1 SEHNR and CDR2 FQNEAQ (reference sequence). This CDR3 contains 13 residues. Germline trimming cut 1 base from V and 4 bases from J; bases unmatched to any gene: 0. CDR3 protein: CASSLEGAYGYTF. In DNA, the CDR3 is TGTGCCAGCAGCTTAGAGGGGGCCTATGGCTACACCTTC.

V usage is TRBV6-5 and J usage is TRBJ1-1; D possibly corresponds to TRBD1 (5 bases). Trimming removed 6 bases from V and 10 bases from J, with 21 bases in between. CDR1 and CDR2 (germline): MNHEY, SVGAGI. This CDR3 has 14 amino acids. CDR3 amino acids: CASRGEGTLGRAFF. In DNA form, the CDR3 reads TGTGCCAGCAGAGGGGAGGGGACCCTAGGGCGAGCTTTCTTT.

The rearrangement uses TRBV30 and TRBJ2-3; 7 bases are shared with TRBD2. The CDR3 covers 12 residues. Per the germline V gene, CDR1 is GTSNPN and CDR2 is SVGIG (reference sequence). Losses at the gene ends were 5 bases for V and 9 bases for J; bases not matched to a gene: 8. The CDR3 region has the DNA TGTGCCTGGGAACCTAGCGGATTAACGCAGTATTTT. It translates to CAWEPSGLTQYF.

This clone has just a few counts. The genes are TRBV12-3 or TRBV12-4 and TRBJ1-2; D is unclear. V was clipped by 11 bases and J by 1 base, with 11 bases between them. CDR3 length equals 12 residues. The CDR3: CAAARGNYGYTF. CDR3 nucleotides: TGTGCCGCTGCGAGAGGTAACTATGGCTACACCTTC.

The chain has TRBV2 and TRBJ1-2, with D possibly being TRBD1 (5 bases). Trimming took 8 bases from V and 7 from J, leaving 17 bases between them. The CDR3 has 13 residues. Germline values: CDR1 SNHLY, CDR2 FYNNEI. The CDR3 sequence: CASRRAQGGGYTF. DNA of the CDR3: TGTGCCAGCCGTAGGGCTCAGGGTGGTGGCTACACCTTC.

The J gene is TRBJ1-6, the V gene TRBV28, with TRBD1 as a possible D gene (6 bases). The CDR3 runs 14 residues. Trimming removed 8 bases at V and 9 bases at J, with 17 bases between. Germline CDR1 and CDR2: MDHEN and SYDVKM. The chain's CDR3 is CASLSGGHGSPLHF. The DNA of the CDR3 is TGTGCCAGCCTTAGCGGGGGGCATGGTTCACCCCTCCACTTT.

The V and J genes are TRBV6-5 and TRBJ1-1, with D tentatively TRBD1 (6 bases). Between the trimmed V and J ends, which lost 2 bases and 1 base, there was a span of 14 bases. The CDR3 runs 16 residues. CDR1 and CDR2 from the germline V gene are MNHEY and SVGAGI. CDR3 region: CASSYVGQGKNTEAFF. Written as DNA, the CDR3 is TGTGCCAGCAGTTACGTCGGGCAGGGGAAGAACACTGAAGCTTTCTTT.

The DNA of the CDR3 is TGCGCCAGCAGCTTGAGCGGTCCCACCGGGACATCTGAAGCTTTCTTT. Translated: CASSLSGPTGTSEAFF. The chain combines TRBV5-1 with TRBJ1-1; D is perhaps TRBD1 (6 bases). Deletions cut 1 base from V and 6 bases from J, with 19 bases between. Germline V gives CDR1 SGHRS, CDR2 YFSETQ. The CDR3 totals 16 residues.